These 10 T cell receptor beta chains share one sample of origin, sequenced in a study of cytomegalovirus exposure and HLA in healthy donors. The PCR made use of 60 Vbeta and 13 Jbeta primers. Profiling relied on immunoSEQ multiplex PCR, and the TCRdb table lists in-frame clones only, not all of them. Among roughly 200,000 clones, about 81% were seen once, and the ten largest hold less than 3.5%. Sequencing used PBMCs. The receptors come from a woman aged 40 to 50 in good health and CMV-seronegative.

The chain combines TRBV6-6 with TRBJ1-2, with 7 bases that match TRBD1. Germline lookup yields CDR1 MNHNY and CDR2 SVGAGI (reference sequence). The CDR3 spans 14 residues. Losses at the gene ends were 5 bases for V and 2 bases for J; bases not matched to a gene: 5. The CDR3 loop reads CASSTKQGNYGYTF. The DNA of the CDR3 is TGTGCCAGCAGTACAAAACAGGGGAACTATGGCTACACCTTC.

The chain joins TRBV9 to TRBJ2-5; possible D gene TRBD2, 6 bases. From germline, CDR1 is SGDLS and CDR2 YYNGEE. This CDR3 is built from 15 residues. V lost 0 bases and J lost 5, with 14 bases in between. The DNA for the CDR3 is TGTGCCAGCAGCGTAGCGGGAGACGCATGGGAGACCCAGTACTTC. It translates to CASSVAGDAWETQYF.

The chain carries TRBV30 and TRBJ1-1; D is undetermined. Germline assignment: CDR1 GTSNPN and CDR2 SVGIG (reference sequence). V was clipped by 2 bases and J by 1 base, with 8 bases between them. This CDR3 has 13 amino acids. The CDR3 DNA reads TGTGCCTGGAGTTTTTCAGGGAACACTGAAGCTTTCTTT. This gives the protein CAWSFSGNTEAFF.

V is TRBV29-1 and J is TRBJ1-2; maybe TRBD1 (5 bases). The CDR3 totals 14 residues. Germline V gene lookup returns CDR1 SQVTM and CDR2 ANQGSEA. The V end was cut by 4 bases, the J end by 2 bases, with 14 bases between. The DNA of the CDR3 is TGCAGCGTTGGGCGTCAGGGAGGCAACTATGGCTACACCTTC. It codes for CSVGRQGGNYGYTF. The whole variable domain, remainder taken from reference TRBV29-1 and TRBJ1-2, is SAVISQKPSRDICQRGTSLTIQCQVDSQVTMMFWYRQQPGQSLTLIATANQGSEATYESGFVIDKFPISRPNLTFSTLTVSNMSPEDSSIYLCSVGRQGGNYGYTFGSGTRLTVV.

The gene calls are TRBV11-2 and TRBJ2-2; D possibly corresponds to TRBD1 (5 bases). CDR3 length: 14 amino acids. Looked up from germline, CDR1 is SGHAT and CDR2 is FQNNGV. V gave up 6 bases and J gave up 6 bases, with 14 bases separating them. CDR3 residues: CASSVQVQSGELFF. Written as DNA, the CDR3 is TGTGCCAGCAGTGTACAGGTGCAGTCCGGGGAGCTGTTTTTT. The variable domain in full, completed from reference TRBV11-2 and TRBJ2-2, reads EAGVAQSPRYKIIEKRQSVAFWCNPISGHATLYWYQQILGQGPKLLIQFQNNGVVDDSQLPKDRFSAERLKGVDSTLKIQPAKLEDSAVYLCASSVQVQSGELFFGEGSRLTVL.

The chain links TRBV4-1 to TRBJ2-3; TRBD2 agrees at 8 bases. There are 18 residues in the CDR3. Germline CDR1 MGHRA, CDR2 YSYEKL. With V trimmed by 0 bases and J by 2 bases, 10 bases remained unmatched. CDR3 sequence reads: CASSQDLRAGGPTDTQYF. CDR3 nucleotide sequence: TGCGCCAGCAGCCAAGATTTGAGGGCGGGGGGCCCCACAGATACGCAGTATTTT.

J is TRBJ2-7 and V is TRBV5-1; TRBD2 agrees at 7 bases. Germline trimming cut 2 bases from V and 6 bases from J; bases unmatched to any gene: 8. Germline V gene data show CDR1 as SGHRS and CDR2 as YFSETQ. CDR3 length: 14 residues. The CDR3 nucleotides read TGCGCCAGCAGCTTAACTAGCGTAATAGGCGAGCAGTACTTC. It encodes CASSLTSVIGEQYF.

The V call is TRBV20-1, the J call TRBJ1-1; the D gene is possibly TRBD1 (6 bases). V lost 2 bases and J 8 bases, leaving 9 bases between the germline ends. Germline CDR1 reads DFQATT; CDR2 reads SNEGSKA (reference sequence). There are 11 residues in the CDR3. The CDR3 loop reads CSARQGLEAFF. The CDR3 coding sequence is TGCAGTGCTAGACAGGGGCTGGAAGCTTTCTTT.

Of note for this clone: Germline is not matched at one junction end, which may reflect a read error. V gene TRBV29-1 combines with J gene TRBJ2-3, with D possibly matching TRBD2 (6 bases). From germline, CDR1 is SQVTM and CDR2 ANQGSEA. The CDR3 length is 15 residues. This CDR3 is CSVDSVQTSTDTQYF. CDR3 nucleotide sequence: TGCAGCGTTGACAGCGTACAAACTAGCACGGATACGCAGTATTTT.

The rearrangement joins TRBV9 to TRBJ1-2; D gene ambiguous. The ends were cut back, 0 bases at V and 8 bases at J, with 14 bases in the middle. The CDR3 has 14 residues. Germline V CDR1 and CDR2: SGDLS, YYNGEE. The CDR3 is CASSVGGPTRGYTF. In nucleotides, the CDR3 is TGTGCCAGCAGCGTAGGAGGGCCTACCAGGGGCTACACCTTC.